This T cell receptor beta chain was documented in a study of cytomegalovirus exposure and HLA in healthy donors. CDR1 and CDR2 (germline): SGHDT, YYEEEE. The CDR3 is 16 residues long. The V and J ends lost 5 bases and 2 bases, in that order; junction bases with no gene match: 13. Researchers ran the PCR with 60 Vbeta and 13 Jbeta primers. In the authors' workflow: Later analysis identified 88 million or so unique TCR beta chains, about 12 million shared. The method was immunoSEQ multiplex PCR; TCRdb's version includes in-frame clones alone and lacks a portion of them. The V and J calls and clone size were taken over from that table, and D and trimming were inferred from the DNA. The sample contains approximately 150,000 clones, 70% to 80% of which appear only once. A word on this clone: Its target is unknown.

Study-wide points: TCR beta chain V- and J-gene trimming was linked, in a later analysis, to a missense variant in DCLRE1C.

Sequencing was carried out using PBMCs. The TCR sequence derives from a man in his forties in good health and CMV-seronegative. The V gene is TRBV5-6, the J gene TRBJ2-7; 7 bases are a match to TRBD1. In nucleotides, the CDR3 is TGTGCCAGCAGAAGAATTCGGGACAGCTTTACCTACGAGCAGTACTTC. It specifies CASRRIRDSFTYEQYF.